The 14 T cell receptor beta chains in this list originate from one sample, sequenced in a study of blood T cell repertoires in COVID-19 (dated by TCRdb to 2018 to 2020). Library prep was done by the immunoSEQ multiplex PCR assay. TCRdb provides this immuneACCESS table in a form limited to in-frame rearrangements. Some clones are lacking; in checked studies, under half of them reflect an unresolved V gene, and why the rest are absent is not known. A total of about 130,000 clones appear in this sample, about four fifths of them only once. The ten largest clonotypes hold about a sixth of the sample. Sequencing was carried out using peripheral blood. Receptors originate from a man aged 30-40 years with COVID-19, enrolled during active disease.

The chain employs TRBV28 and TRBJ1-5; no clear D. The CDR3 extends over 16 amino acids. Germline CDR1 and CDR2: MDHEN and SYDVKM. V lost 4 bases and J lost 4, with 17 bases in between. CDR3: CASSSSSGRPNQPQHF. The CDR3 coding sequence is TGTGCCAGCAGTTCCTCCAGTGGGAGACCAAATCAGCCCCAGCATTTT. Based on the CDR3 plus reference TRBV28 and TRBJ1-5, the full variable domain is DVKVTQSSRYLVKRTGEKVFLECVQDMDHENMFWYRQDPGLGLRLIYFSYDVKMKEKGDIPEGYSVSREKKERFSLILESASTNQTSMYLCASSSSSGRPNQPQHFGDGTRLSIL.

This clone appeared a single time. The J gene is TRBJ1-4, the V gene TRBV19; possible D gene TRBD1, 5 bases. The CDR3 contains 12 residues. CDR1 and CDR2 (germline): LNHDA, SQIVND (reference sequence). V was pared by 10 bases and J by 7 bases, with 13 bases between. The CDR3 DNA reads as TGTGCCACCGCACCCCAGGGTGAAAAACTGTTTTTT. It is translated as CATAPQGEKLFF.

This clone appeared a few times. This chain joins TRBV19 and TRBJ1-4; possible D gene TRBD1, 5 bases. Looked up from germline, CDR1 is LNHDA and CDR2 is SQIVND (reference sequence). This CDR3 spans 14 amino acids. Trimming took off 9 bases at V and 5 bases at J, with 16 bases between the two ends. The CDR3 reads CASATGTENEKLFF. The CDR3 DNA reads TGTGCCAGCGCAACCGGGACTGAAAATGAAAAACTGTTTTTT.

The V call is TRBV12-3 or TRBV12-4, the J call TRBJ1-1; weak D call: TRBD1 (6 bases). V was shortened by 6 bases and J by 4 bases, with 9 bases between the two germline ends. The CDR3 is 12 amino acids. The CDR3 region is CASRTGSTEAFF. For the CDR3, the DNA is TGTGCCAGCAGGACAGGTTCCACTGAAGCTTTCTTT.

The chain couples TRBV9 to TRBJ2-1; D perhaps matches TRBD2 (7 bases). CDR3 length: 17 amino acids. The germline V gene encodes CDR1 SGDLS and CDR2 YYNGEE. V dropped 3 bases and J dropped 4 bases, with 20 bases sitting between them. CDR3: CASSGARGRADYNEQFF. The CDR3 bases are TGTGCCAGCAGCGGGGCTAGGGGGAGGGCCGATTACAATGAGCAGTTCTTC.

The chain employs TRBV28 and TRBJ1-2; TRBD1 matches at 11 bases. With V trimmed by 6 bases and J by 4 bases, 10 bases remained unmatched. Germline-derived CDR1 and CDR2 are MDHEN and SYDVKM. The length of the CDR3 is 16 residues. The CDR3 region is CASRPPGQGAIYGYTF. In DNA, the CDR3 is TGTGCCAGCAGACCTCCTGGACAGGGGGCAATCTATGGCTACACCTTC.

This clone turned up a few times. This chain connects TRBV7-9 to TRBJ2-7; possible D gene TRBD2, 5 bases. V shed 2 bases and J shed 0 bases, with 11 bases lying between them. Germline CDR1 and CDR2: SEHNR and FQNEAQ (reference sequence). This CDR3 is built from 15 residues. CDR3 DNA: TGTGCCAGCAGCTTAACGGGATGGTCCTCCTACGAGCAGTACTTC. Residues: CASSLTGWSSYEQYF.

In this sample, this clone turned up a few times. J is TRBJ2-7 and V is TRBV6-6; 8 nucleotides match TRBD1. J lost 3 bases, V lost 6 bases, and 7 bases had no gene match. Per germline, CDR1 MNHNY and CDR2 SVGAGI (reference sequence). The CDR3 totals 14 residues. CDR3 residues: CASSKTGVLYEQYF. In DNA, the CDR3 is TGTGCCAGCAGCAAGACAGGGGTCCTCTACGAGCAGTACTTC.

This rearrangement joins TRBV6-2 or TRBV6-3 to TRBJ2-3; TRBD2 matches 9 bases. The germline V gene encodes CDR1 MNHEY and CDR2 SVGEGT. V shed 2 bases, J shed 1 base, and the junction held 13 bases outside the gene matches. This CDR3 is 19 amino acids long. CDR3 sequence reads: CASSYPGASGIGGTDTQYF. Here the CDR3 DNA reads TGTGCCAGCAGTTACCCCGGGGCTAGCGGGATTGGGGGCACAGATACGCAGTATTTT.

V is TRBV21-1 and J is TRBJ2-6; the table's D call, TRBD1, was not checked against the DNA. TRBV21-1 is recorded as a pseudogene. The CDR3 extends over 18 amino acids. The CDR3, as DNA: TGTGCCAGCAAAAAACCGGGACAACTAGACTCTGGGGCCAACGTCCTGACTTTC. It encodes CASKKPGQLDSGANVLTF.

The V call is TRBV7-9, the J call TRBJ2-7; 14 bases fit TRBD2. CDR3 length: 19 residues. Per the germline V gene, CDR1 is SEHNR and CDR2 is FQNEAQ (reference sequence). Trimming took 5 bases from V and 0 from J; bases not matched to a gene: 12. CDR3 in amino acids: CASSPTVGTSGSGSYEQYF. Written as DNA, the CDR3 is TGTGCCAGCAGCCCCACTGTAGGGACTAGCGGGAGTGGCTCCTACGAGCAGTACTTC.

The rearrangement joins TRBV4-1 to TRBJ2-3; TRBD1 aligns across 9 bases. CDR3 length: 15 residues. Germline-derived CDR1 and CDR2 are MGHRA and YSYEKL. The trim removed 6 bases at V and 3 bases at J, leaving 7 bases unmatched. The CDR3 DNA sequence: TGCGCCAGCAGGGTGGGACAGGGTTTTACAGATACGCAGTATTTT. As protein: CASRVGQGFTDTQYF.

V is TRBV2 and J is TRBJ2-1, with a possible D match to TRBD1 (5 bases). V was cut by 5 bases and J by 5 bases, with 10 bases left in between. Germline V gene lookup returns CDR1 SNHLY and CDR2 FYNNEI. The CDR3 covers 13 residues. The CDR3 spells CASSRQSNNEQFF. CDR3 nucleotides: TGTGCCAGCAGTCGACAGTCTAACAATGAGCAGTTCTTC.

The CDR3: CAISPSGANVLTF. As DNA, the CDR3 is TGTGCCATCTCTCCCTCTGGGGCCAACGTCCTGACTTTC. The chain uses TRBV28 and TRBJ2-6; D ambiguous. Germline CDR1 MDHEN, CDR2 SYDVKM. Trimming took off 10 bases at V and 0 bases at J, with 7 bases between the two ends. This CDR3 is 13 amino acids long.